These 6 T cell receptor beta chains came from one sample sequenced in a study of cytomegalovirus exposure and HLA in healthy donors. PCR amplification relied on 60 Vbeta primers (plus 13 Jbeta primers). Repertoires were generated with immunoSEQ multiplex PCR, while TCRdb's copy carries only in-frame clones and drops some. The sample consists of about 130,000 clones, approximately 61% of them appearing once. The sample comprised PBMCs. The receptors were sampled from a human donor in good health.

This chain uses TRBV27 with TRBJ1-2; D unresolved. CDR1 MNHEY and CDR2 SMNVEV come from the germline V gene (reference sequence). The CDR3 length is 13 residues. V dropped 3 bases and J dropped 4 bases, with 9 bases sitting between them. CDR3 DNA sequence: TGTGCCAGCAGTTTGGTTGCGGGCTATGGCTACACCTTC. Translated, it gives CASSLVAGYGYTF.

V is TRBV9 and J is TRBJ2-7, with 8 bases matching TRBD2. The V gene end was trimmed by 2 bases and the J gene end by 1 base; junction bases not matched to a gene: 11. Germline CDR1 SGDLS, CDR2 YYNGEE. This CDR3 is built from 17 residues. CDR3 coding DNA: TGTGCCAGCAGCGTGGGGGCGACGGGAGGGGTGTCCTACGAGCAGTACTTC. It yields the protein CASSVGATGGVSYEQYF.

This chain links TRBV7-2 with TRBJ2-1; 7 bases align to TRBD2. The trim removed 6 bases at V and 2 bases at J, leaving 7 bases unmatched. The length of the CDR3 is 15 residues. The V gene's germline CDR1 is SGHTA and CDR2 FQGNSA. The CDR3 nucleotides are TGTGCCAGCAGGAGGCCTAGCGGAACCTACAATGAGCAGTTCTTC. Encoded protein: CASRRPSGTYNEQFF. Filled out from reference TRBV7-2 and TRBJ2-1, the complete variable domain reads GAGVSQSPSNKVTEKGKDVELRCDPISGHTALYWYRQSLGQGLEFLIYFQGNSAPDKSGLPSDRFSAERTGGSVSTLTIQRTQQEDSAVYLCASRRPSGTYNEQFFGPGTRLTVL.

CDR3 bases: TGCGCCAGCAGCTTGGCGGTTAGCGGGAGGGACCGAGGATCCTACGAGCAGTACTTC. Encoded protein: CASSLAVSGRDRGSYEQYF. The chain couples TRBV5-1 to TRBJ2-7; TRBD2 matches 11 bases. This CDR3 has 19 amino acids. The ends lost 0 bases at V and 1 base at J; junction bases unmatched: 12. Germline assignment: CDR1 SGHRS and CDR2 YFSETQ.

This clone was seen only once. V and J are TRBV11-2 and TRBJ1-1, with 9 nucleotides matching TRBD1. J was trimmed by 3 bases and V by 4 bases; bases with no gene match: 0. From germline, CDR1 is SGHAT and CDR2 FQNNGV. The CDR3 spans 13 residues. CDR3 nucleotide sequence: TGTGCCAGCAGCTGGACAGGGGACACTGAAGCTTTCTTT. As protein: CASSWTGDTEAFF.

This chain uses TRBV18 with TRBJ2-3, with D unresolved. Looked up from germline, CDR1 is KGHSH and CDR2 is LQKENI. V lost 3 bases, J lost 0 bases, and 4 bases lay in between. The CDR3 loop spans 13 amino acids. For the CDR3, the DNA is TGTGCCAGCTCACCGACTAGCACAGATACGCAGTATTTT. This encodes CASSPTSTDTQYF.